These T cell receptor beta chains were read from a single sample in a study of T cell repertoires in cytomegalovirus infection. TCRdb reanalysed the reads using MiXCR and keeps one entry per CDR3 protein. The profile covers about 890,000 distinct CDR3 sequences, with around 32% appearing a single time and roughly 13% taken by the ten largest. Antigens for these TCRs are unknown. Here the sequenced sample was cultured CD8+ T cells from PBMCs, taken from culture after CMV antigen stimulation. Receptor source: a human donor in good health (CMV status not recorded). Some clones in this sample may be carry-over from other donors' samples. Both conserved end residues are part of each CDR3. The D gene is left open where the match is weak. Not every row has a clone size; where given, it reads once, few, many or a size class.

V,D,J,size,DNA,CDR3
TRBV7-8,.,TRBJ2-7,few,TGTGCCAGCAGCCGCCTCTTCTACGAGCAGTACTTC,CASSRLFYEQYF
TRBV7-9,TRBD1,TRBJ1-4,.,TGTGCCAGCAGCGCGGACAGGGACGCCGAAAAACTGTTTTTT,CASSADRDAEKLFF
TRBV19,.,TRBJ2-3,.,TGTGCCAGTAGTATATGGGCCGTAAGCACAGATACGCAGTATTTT,CASSIWAVSTDTQYF
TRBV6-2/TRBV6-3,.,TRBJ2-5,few,TGTGCCAGCAGCTCCGGGCTCCGCGCCAAAGAGACCCAGTACTTC,CASSSGLRAKETQYF
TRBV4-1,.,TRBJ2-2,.,TGCGCCAGCAGCCAAGTGACCGGGGCCGGGGAGCTGTTTTTT,CASSQVTGAGELFF
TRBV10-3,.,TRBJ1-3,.,TGTGCCATCAAGGGGCAGGCCGGTCGGGGCTCTGGAAACACCATATATTTT,CAIKGQAGRGSGNTIYF
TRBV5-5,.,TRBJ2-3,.,TGTGCCAGCAGCCTTTACGTCGCGGGCACAGATACGCAGTATTTT,CASSLYVAGTDTQYF
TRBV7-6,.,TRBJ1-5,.,TGTGCCAGCAGCTTTCCAGGGATAGGTCAGCCCCAGCATTTT,CASSFPGIGQPQHF
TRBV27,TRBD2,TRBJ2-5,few,TGTGCCAGCAGGGGTCCTAGCGGGGGAGAGACCCAGTACTTC,CASRGPSGGETQYF
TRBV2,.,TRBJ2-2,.,TGTGCCAGCAGTGAACAGAACACCGGGGAGCTGTTTTTT,CASSEQNTGELFF
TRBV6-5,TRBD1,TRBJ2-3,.,TGTGCCAGCAGCCGGACTACAGGGGGAATTTCAGATACGCAGTATTTT,CASSRTTGGISDTQYF
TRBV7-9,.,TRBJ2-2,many,TGTGCCAGCAGCTTTCGAGGGGACACCGGGGAGCTGTTTTTT,CASSFRGDTGELFF
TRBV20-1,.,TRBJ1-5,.,TGCAGTGCTAGAGATGGAGGGTATCAGCCCCAGCATTTT,CSARDGGYQPQHF
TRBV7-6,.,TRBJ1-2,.,TGTGCCATAGCACAGGCGCCGAACGATGGCTACAGCTTC,CAIAQAPNDGYSF
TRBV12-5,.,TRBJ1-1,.,TGTGCTAGTGGTTTGGGACCCTCCATGGGGACTGAAGCTTTCTTT,CASGLGPSMGTEAFF
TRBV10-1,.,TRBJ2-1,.,TGCGCCAGCAGTGTGGCCGCCAGCTCCTACAATGAGCAGTTCTTC,CASSVAASSYNEQFF
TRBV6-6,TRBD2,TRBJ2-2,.,TGTGCCAGCAGTTACTTTACTAGCGACAACACCGGGGAGCTGTTTTTT,CASSYFTSDNTGELFF